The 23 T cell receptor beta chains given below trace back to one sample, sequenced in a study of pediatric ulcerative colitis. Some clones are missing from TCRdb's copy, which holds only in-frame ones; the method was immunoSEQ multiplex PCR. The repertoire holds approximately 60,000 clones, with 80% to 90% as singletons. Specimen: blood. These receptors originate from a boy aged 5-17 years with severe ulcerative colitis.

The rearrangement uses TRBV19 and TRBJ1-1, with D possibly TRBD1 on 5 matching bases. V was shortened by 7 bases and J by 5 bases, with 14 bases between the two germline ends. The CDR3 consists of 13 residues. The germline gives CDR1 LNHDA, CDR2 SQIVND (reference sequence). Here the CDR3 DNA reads TGTGCCAGTATGTTTGTCGAGGGGACTGAAGCTTTCTTT. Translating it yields CASMFVEGTEAFF.

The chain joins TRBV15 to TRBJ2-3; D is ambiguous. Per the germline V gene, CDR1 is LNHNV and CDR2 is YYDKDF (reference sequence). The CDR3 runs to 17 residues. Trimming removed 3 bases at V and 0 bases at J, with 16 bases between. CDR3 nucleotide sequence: TGTGCCACCAGCAGGGGCTACTACTTGGACAGCACAGATACGCAGTATTTT. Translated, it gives CATSRGYYLDSTDTQYF.

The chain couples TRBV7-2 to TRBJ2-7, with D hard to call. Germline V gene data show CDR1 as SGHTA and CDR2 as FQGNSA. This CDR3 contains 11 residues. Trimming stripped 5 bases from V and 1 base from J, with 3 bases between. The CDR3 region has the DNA TGTGCCAGCAGCGCATCCTACGAGCAGTACTTC. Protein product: CASSASYEQYF.

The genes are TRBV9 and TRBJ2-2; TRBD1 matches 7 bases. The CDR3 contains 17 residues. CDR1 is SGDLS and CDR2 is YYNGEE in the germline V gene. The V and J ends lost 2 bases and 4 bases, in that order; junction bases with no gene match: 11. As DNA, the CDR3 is TGTGCCAGCAGCGTGACACAGGGGCTACGGGGCACCGGGGAGCTGTTTTTT. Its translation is CASSVTQGLRGTGELFF. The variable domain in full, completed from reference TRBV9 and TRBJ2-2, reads DSGVTQTPKHLITATGQRVTLRCSPRSGDLSVYWYQQSLDQGLQFLIQYYNGEERAKGNILERFSAQQFPDLHSELNLSSLELGDSALYFCASSVTQGLRGTGELFFGEGSRLTVL.

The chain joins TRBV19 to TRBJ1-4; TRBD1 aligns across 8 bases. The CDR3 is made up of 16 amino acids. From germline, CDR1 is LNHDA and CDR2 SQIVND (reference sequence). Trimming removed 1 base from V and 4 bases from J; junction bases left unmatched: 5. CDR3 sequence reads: CASSIVGGTGNEKLFF. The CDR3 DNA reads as TGTGCCAGTAGTATAGTAGGAGGGACAGGTAATGAAAAACTGTTTTTT.

The CDR3 loop reads CASSPGGRGGYTF. CDR3 bases: TGTGCCAGCAGCCCGGGGGGCCGCGGTGGCTACACCTTC. The chain links TRBV7-2 to TRBJ1-2; maybe TRBD1 (6 bases). V shed 5 bases and J shed 7 bases, with 14 bases lying between them. Germline V gene data show CDR1 as SGHTA and CDR2 as FQGNSA. The CDR3 has 13 amino acids.

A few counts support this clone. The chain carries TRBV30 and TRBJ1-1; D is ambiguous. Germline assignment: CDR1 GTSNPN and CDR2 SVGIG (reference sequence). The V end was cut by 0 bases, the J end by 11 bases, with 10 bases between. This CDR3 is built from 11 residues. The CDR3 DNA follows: TGTGCCTGGAGTGTCGTGACTCGGGCTTTCTTT. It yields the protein CAWSVVTRAFF.

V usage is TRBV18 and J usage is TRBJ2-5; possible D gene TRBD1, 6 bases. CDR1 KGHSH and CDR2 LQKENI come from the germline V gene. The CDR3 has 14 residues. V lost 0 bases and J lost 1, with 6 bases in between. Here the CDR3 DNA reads TGTGCCAGCTCACCACCGGACAGCCAAGAGACCCAGTACTTC. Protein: CASSPPDSQETQYF.

CDR3 in amino acids: CASSRSSGTASSYEQYF. The CDR3 DNA reads as TGTGCCAGCAGCCGGAGTTCCGGGACGGCAAGCTCCTACGAGCAGTACTTC. The chain is built from TRBV5-4 and TRBJ2-7; D may match TRBD1 or TRBD2 (5 bases each). CDR1 SGHNT and CDR2 YYREEE come from the germline V gene (reference sequence). V lost 4 bases and J 0 bases, leaving 20 bases between the germline ends. The CDR3 has 17 residues.

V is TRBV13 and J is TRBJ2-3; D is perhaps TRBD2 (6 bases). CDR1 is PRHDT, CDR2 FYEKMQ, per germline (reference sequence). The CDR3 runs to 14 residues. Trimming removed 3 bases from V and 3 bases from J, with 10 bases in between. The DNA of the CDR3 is TGTGCCAGCAGCTTCAAGACTAGTACAGATACGCAGTATTTT. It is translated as CASSFKTSTDTQYF.

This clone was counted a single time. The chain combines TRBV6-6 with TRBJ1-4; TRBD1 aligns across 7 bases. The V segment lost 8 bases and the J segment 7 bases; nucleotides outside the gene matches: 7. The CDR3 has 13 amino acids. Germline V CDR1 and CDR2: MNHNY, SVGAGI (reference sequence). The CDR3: CASRIQGTEKLFF. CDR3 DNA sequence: TGTGCCAGCCGGATACAGGGGACTGAAAAACTGTTTTTT.

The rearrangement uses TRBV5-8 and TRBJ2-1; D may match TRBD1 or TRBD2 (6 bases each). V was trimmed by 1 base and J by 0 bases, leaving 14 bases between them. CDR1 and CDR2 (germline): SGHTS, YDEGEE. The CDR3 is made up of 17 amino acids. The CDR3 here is CASSLRVGGLSYNEQFF. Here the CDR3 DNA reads TGTGCCAGCAGCTTGCGGGTCGGGGGCCTCTCCTACAATGAGCAGTTCTTC.

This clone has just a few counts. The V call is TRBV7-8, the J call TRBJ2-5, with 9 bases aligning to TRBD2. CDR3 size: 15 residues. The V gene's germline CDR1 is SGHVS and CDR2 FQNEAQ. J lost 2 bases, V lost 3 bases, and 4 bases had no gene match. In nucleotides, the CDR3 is TGTGCCAGCAGCTTGACTAGCGGACTACAAGAGACCCAGTACTTC. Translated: CASSLTSGLQETQYF.

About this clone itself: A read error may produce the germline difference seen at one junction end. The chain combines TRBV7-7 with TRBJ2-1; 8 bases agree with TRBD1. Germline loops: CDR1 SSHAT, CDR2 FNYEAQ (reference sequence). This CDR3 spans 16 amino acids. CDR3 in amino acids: CASSLGGTTGVHEQFF. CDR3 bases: TGTGCTAGCAGCTTAGGGGGGACGACAGGGGTGCATGAGCAGTTCTTC.

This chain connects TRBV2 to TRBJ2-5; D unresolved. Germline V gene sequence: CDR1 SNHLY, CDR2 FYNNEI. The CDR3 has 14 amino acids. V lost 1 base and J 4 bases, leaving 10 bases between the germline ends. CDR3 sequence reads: CASSEEWVSETQYF. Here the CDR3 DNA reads TGTGCCAGCAGTGAAGAATGGGTATCAGAGACCCAGTACTTC.

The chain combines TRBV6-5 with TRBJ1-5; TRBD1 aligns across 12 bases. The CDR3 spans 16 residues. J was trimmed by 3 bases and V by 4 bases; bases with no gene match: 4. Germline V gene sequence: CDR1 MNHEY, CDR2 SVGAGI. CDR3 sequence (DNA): TGTGCCAGCAGTTCCGGGACAGGGGGCTTCAATCAGCCCCAGCATTTT. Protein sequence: CASSSGTGGFNQPQHF.

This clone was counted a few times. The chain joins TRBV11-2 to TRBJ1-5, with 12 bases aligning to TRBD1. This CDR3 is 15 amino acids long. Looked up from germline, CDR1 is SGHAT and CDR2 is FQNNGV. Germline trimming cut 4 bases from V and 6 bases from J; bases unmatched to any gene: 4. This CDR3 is CASSSGTGGSQPQHF. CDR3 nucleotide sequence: TGTGCCAGCAGCTCCGGGACAGGGGGCAGTCAGCCCCAGCATTTT.

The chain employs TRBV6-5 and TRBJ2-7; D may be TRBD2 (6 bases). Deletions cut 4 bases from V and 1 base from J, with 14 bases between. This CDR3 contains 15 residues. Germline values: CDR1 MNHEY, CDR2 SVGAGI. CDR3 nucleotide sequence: TGTGCCAGCAGTTTGGTCCCCGGGAGTTCCTACGAGCAGTACTTC. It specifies CASSLVPGSSYEQYF.

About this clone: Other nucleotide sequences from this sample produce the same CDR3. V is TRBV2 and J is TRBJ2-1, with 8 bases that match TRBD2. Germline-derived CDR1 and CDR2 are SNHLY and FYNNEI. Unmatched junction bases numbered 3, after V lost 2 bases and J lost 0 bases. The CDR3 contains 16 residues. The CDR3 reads CASSERGTSSYNEQFF. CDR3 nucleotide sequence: TGTGCCAGCAGTGAAAGGGGGACTAGCTCCTACAATGAGCAGTTCTTC.

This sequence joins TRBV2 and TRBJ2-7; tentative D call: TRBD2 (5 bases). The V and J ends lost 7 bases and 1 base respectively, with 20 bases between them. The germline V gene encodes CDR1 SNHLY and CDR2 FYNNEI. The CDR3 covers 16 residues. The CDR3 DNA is TGTGCCAGCACTGAGGGAGACTCGTTAAGTTCCTACGAGCAGTACTTC. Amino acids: CASTEGDSLSSYEQYF.

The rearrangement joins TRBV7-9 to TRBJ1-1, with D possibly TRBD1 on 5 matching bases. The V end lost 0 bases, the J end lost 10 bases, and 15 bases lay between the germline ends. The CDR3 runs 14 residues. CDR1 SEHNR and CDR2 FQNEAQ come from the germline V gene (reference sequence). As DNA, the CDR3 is TGTGCCAGCAGCTTAGCGTCGGGTCAGGGCTCAGCTTTCTTT. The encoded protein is CASSLASGQGSAFF.

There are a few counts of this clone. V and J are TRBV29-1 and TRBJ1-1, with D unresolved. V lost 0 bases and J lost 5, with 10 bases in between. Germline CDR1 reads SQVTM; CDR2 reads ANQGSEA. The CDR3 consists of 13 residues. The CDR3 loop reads CSVEDPRRTEAFF. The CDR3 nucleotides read TGCAGCGTTGAAGATCCAAGGAGAACTGAAGCTTTCTTT.

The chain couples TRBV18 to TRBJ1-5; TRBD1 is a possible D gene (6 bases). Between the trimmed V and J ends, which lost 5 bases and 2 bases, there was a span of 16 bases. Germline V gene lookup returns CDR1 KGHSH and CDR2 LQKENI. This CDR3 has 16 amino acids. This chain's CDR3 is CASSGGRGGGNQPQHF. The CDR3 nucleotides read TGTGCCAGCTCAGGGGGCCGAGGGGGTGGCAATCAGCCCCAGCATTTT.